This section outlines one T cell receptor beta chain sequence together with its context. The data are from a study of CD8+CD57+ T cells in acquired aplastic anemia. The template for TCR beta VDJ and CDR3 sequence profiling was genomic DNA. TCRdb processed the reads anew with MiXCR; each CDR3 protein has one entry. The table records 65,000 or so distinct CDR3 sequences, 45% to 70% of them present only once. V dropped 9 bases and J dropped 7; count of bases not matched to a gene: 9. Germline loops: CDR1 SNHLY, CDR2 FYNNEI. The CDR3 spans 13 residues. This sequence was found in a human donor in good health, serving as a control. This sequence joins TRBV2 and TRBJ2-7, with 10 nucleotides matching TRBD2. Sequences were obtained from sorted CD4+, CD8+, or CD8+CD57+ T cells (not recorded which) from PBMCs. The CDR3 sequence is CASVFLAGVEQYF. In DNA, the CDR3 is TGTGCCAGTGTCTTCCTAGCGGGAGTTGAGCAGTACTTC.